The TCR beta chain described here comes from a study of T-cell reconstitution after alpha-beta-depleted transplantation in children. A few counts support this clonotype. The V end was cut by 6 bases, the J end by 9 bases, with 15 bases between. The CDR3 totals 14 residues. A library of TCRbeta sequences, prepared with unique molecular identifiers, was generated. A single record per CDR3 protein comes from TCRdb applying MiXCR to the PCR reads. In the table there are 600,000 to 700,000 distinct CDR3 sequences, around a sixth of which are singletons. The sample here was PBMCs from the stem cell graft donor, taken from the stem cell graft. This chain joins TRBV12-3 or TRBV12-4 and TRBJ2-6; D may match TRBD1 or TRBD2 (5 bases each). The source of this sequence is a human donor who donated a stem cell graft to a child with acute myeloid leukemia. The CDR3 coding sequence is TGTGCCAGCAGCCGAACCGGGACGGTCAACGTCCTGACTTTC. Translating gives CASSRTGTVNVLTF.